These 23 T cell receptor beta chains were all obtained from the same sample, sequenced in a study of blood T cell repertoires in COVID-19. Clones were sequenced by immunoSEQ multiplex PCR, and TCRdb holds only the in-frame ones, with some missing. This table has 400,000 to 500,000 clones, roughly 90% appearing once. The sample comprised peripheral blood. The receptors were gathered from a woman aged 30 to 39 with active or convalescent COVID-19.

The rearrangement links TRBV6-5 to TRBJ1-5; tentative D call: TRBD1 (5 bases). The CDR3 contains 14 residues. V lost 6 bases and J lost 6, with 15 bases in between. Germline lookup yields CDR1 MNHEY and CDR2 SVGAGI. CDR3 protein: CASRPPGVSQPQHF. CDR3 DNA: TGTGCCAGCAGACCCCCGGGGGTGAGTCAGCCCCAGCATTTT.

The chain couples TRBV5-1 to TRBJ1-1; D remains ambiguous. Per germline, CDR1 SGHRS and CDR2 YFSETQ. V was cut by 4 bases and J by 4 bases, with 8 bases left in between. CDR3 length: 12 residues. The CDR3 here is CASSVRGTEAFF. CDR3 nucleotides: TGCGCCAGCAGCGTGAGAGGCACTGAAGCTTTCTTT.

J is TRBJ1-2 and V is TRBV5-6; TRBD1 is a possible D gene (5 bases). Germline CDR1 is SGHDT and CDR2 is YYEEEE. CDR3 size: 14 residues. The V gene lost 1 base and the J gene lost 7 bases, with 14 bases spanning the gap. The CDR3, as DNA: TGTGCCAGCAGCTTGCCCTCGGGGGTGACTGGCTACACCTTC. Residues: CASSLPSGVTGYTF.

J is TRBJ1-5 and V is TRBV30; 8 bases align to TRBD1. CDR1 and CDR2 from the germline V gene are GTSNPN and SVGIG (reference sequence). V was pared by 2 bases and J by 7 bases, with 7 bases of the junction left unmatched. This CDR3 is 14 amino acids long. The CDR3 is CAWSLTGAGQPQHF. DNA of the CDR3: TGTGCCTGGAGTTTGACAGGGGCAGGCCAGCCCCAGCATTTT.

The chain uses TRBV5-1 and TRBJ2-4, with 9 nucleotides matching TRBD2. V shed 4 bases and J 8 bases; nucleotides not matched to a gene: 13. The CDR3 runs 16 residues. Germline V gene sequence: CDR1 SGHRS, CDR2 YFSETQ. CDR3 sequence (DNA): TGCGCCAGCAGCATGGCCAAGGGAGCGGGAGGTGACATTCAGTACTTC. This translates into CASSMAKGAGGDIQYF.

The chain is built from TRBV29-1 and TRBJ2-2; 8 bases match TRBD2. CDR3 size: 13 residues. Germline V gene lookup returns CDR1 SQVTM and CDR2 ANQGSEA. V lost 5 bases to trimming and J lost 7 bases; unmatched junction nucleotides: 6. The DNA for the CDR3 is TGCAGCGTTCAGACTAGCGCGGGCGGGGAGCTGTTTTTT. Translation gives CSVQTSAGGELFF.

The chain carries TRBV19 and TRBJ1-5; D gene unclear. The CDR3 loop spans 14 amino acids. Per germline, CDR1 LNHDA and CDR2 SQIVND (reference sequence). Trimming pared 7 bases from V and 5 bases from J, leaving 15 bases between. The chain's CDR3 is CASKNEKDYQPQHF. CDR3 coding DNA: TGTGCCAGTAAAAACGAGAAGGACTATCAGCCCCAGCATTTT. The variable domain in full, completed from reference TRBV19 and TRBJ1-5, reads DGGITQSPKYLFRKEGQNVTLSCEQNLNHDAMYWYRQDPGQGLRLIYYSQIVNDFQKGDIAEGYSVSREKKESFPLTVTSAQKNPTAFYLCASKNEKDYQPQHFGDGTRLSIL.

This clone has only one observation. The chain uses TRBV5-1 and TRBJ2-7, with D unresolved. V was cut by 4 bases and J by 3 bases, with 14 bases left in between. CDR1 SGHRS and CDR2 YFSETQ come from the germline V gene. This CDR3 is 14 amino acids long. In DNA form, the CDR3 reads TGCGCCAGCAGCCTAACCACCGACAACTACGAGCAGTACTTC. Translated: CASSLTTDNYEQYF.

V and J are TRBV19 and TRBJ1-1; no firm D call. Trimming removed 3 bases from V and 7 bases from J, with 9 bases in between. The CDR3 is made up of 12 amino acids. CDR1 and CDR2 from the germline V gene are LNHDA and SQIVND (reference sequence). CDR3 protein: CASSIGRVEAFF. DNA for the CDR3: TGTGCCAGTAGTATCGGGAGGGTTGAAGCTTTCTTT.

V and J are TRBV27 and TRBJ2-7; weak D call: TRBD1 (6 bases). CDR1 and CDR2 (germline): MNHEY, SMNVEV (reference sequence). The CDR3 spans 12 residues. Between the trimmed V and J ends, which lost 6 bases and 3 bases, there was a span of 9 bases. The CDR3 coding sequence is TGTGCCAGCAGCACAGGGTTCTACGAGCAGTACTTC. Translated: CASSTGFYEQYF.

The rearrangement joins TRBV13 to TRBJ2-1, with 9 bases lining up with TRBD2. Germline values: CDR1 PRHDT, CDR2 FYEKMQ (reference sequence). The CDR3 has 13 amino acids. The J segment lost 16 bases and the V segment lost 1 base, leaving 8 bases of the junction unmatched. The CDR3 region is CASSLVRLAGLFF. For the CDR3, the DNA is TGTGCCAGCAGCTTAGTCAGGCTAGCGGGGCTTTTCTTC.

The chain couples TRBV5-1 to TRBJ2-7; TRBD1 aligns across 8 bases. CDR1 is SGHRS, CDR2 YFSETQ, per germline. J was trimmed by 2 bases and V by 0 bases; bases with no gene match: 1. This CDR3 contains 14 residues. CDR3 bases: TGCGCCAGCAGCTTGGCACAGGGGGCCTACGAGCAGTACTTC. Translated, it gives CASSLAQGAYEQYF.

V usage is TRBV10-3 and J usage is TRBJ1-6; 9 bases align to TRBD1. The J segment lost 12 bases and the V segment lost 3 bases, leaving 12 bases of the junction unmatched. Germline V gene data show CDR1 as ENHRY and CDR2 as SYGVKD. There are 16 residues in the CDR3. The CDR3, as DNA: TGTGCCATCAGTGACAAACCGGGACAGGGTATTTTACCCCTCCACTTT. Protein: CAISDKPGQGILPLHF.

This clone was counted ten times or more. The DNA of the CDR3 is TGTGCCAGCAGCCAAGAACCGGGACAAGGCTCCTACGAGCAGTACTTC. Translation: CASSQEPGQGSYEQYF. This chain joins TRBV4-2 and TRBJ2-7; TRBD1 might be the D (6 bases). Germline CDR1 reads LGHNA; CDR2 reads YNFKEQ. The germline V and J ends were trimmed by 0 bases and 0 bases, with 12 bases remaining between them. The CDR3 is made up of 16 amino acids.

The chain links TRBV6-5 to TRBJ2-1; D remains ambiguous. Germline lookup yields CDR1 MNHEY and CDR2 SVGAGI. V was trimmed by 2 bases and J by 0 bases, leaving 8 bases between them. CDR3 length equals 15 residues. CDR3 DNA sequence: TGTGCCAGCAGTTACGAATTCAGCTCCTACAATGAGCAGTTCTTC. This translates into CASSYEFSSYNEQFF.

The rearrangement links TRBV5-3 to TRBJ1-2, with TRBD1 as a possible D gene (5 bases). TRBV5-3 is designated an ORF whose function remains uncertain. Trimming removed 0 bases from V and 5 bases from J, with 20 bases in between. The CDR3 has 17 residues. The DNA of the CDR3 is TGTGCCAGAAGCTTGGCCACAGGAAGTAAACAACTTTATGGCTACACCTTC. As protein: CARSLATGSKQLYGYTF.

This sequence joins TRBV29-1 and TRBJ2-2; 7 nucleotides line up with TRBD2. Unmatched junction bases numbered 11, after V lost 5 bases and J lost 2 bases. The CDR3 totals 16 residues. CDR1 is SQVTM and CDR2 is ANQGSEA in the germline V gene. CDR3 residues: CSVLFTGTTNTGELFF. The CDR3 DNA is TGCAGCGTTCTTTTTACCGGGACTACTAACACCGGGGAGCTGTTTTTT.

This clone turned up a few times. This chain connects TRBV2 to TRBJ1-5; tentative D call: TRBD1 (6 bases). Germline V CDR1 and CDR2: SNHLY, FYNNEI. This CDR3 is built from 15 residues. Trimming removed 6 bases at V and 2 bases at J, with 14 bases between. The CDR3 loop reads CASRAQGLGNQPQHF. CDR3 nucleotides: TGTGCCAGCAGGGCACAGGGTCTTGGCAATCAGCCCCAGCATTTT.

CDR3 coding DNA: TGTGCCAGTAAAGTGGGGGACAGGGTTAACTATGGCTACACCTTC. This sequence encodes CASKVGDRVNYGYTF. The rearrangement links TRBV19 to TRBJ1-2, with 9 bases aligning to TRBD1. CDR3 length equals 15 residues. Germline loops: CDR1 LNHDA, CDR2 SQIVND (reference sequence). V lost 7 bases to trimming and J lost 1 base; unmatched junction nucleotides: 7. Based on the CDR3 plus reference TRBV19 and TRBJ1-2, the full variable domain is DGGITQSPKYLFRKEGQNVTLSCEQNLNHDAMYWYRQDPGQGLRLIYYSQIVNDFQKGDIAEGYSVSREKKESFPLTVTSAQKNPTAFYLCASKVGDRVNYGYTFGSGTRLTVV.

The chain recombines TRBV6-1 with TRBJ2-3; 10 bases line up with TRBD2. Germline CDR1 MNHNS, CDR2 SASEGT. V lost 2 bases to trimming and J lost 7 bases; unmatched junction nucleotides: 12. CDR3 length: 17 residues. The DNA of the CDR3 is TGTGCCAGCAGTGAACGCCCCCTAGCGGGAGATCTGAATACGCAGTATTTT. Amino acid sequence: CASSERPLAGDLNTQYF.

The chain joins TRBV12-3 or TRBV12-4 to TRBJ1-1; 7 nucleotides match TRBD1. The CDR3 has 12 amino acids. The V gene end was trimmed by 7 bases and the J gene end by 4 bases; junction bases not matched to a gene: 3. The CDR3 is CASTQGGTEAFF. As DNA, the CDR3 is TGTGCCAGCACCCAGGGGGGCACTGAAGCTTTCTTT.

This clone was detected once. The V call is TRBV19, the J call TRBJ1-2; TRBD1 matches at 7 bases. The CDR3 sequence is 14 residues long. Looked up from germline, CDR1 is LNHDA and CDR2 is SQIVND (reference sequence). Losses at the gene ends were 5 bases for V and 7 bases for J; bases not matched to a gene: 10. The CDR3 coding sequence is TGTGCCAGTAGTCCTGCAGGGGGTATTTCTGGCTACACCTTC. Encoded protein: CASSPAGGISGYTF.

In regard to this clone: The junction departs from the called germline gene at one end, perhaps through a read error. This sequence joins TRBV15 and TRBJ2-3, with D perhaps TRBD2 (5 bases). CDR3 length: 17 residues. CDR1 is LNHNV, CDR2 YYDKDF, per germline (reference sequence). As DNA, the CDR3 is TGTGCCACTAGCACAGCACTCAACTCTCGGGAACCAGATACGCAGTATTTT. Protein: CATSTALNSREPDTQYF.